This TCR beta chain was sequenced for a study of blood T cells in healthy people across ages. Per sample, no less than 5 micrograms of total RNA were extracted. Regarding the study as a whole: Correlation between TCR beta diversity and naive T cell percentage was strong. Long-lived donors exceeded aged donors in naive CD4+ cells and diversity.

Alongside a J-beta primer mix, a sample-barcoded 5' primer served in a second PCR lasting roughly 7 to 11 cycles. TCRdb reprocessed the 5' RACE reads via MiXCR and lists one record per CDR3 protein. This sample carries some 1.7 million distinct CDR3 sequences, 28% of them seen once, and the ten largest clones take 7.7%. The CDR3 runs 14 residues. Germline V gene sequence: CDR1 MGHRA, CDR2 YSYEKL. This clonotype was observed a handful of times. What it recognizes is unknown. Sequencing input: blood. This sequence originates from a woman between 25 and 40 years old in good health. The chain recombines TRBV4-1 with TRBJ2-5; 7 positions match TRBD2. The J call may be incorrect, as the DNA end agrees better with TRBJ2-7. The CDR3 region is CASSQADREGEQYF. CDR3 in DNA: TGCGCCAGCAGCCAAGCAGATAGGGAGGGCGAGCAGTACTTC.